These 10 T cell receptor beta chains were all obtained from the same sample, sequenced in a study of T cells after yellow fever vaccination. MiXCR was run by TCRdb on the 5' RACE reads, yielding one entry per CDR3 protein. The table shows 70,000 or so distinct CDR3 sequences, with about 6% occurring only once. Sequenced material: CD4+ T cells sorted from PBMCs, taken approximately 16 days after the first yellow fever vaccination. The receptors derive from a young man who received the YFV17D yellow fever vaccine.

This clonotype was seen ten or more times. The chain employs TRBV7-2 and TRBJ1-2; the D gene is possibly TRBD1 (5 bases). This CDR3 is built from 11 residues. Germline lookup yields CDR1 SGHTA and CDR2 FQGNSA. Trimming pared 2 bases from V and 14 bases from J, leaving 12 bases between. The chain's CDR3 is CASSLRGPVTF. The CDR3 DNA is TGTGCCAGCAGCTTAAGGGGCCCGGTGACCTTC.

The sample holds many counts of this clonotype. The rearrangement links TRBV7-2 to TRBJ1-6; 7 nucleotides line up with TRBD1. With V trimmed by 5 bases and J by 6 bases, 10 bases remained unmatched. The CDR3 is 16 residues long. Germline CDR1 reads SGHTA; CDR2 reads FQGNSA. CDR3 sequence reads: CASSPGTAASNSPLHF. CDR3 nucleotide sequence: TGTGCCAGCAGCCCAGGGACAGCCGCCTCTAATTCACCCCTCCACTTT.

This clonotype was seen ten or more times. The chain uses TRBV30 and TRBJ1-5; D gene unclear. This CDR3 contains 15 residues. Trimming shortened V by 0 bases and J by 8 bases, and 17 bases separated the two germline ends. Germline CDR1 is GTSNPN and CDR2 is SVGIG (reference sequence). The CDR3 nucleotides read TGTGCCTGGAGTGTAAATCGGGCAGGTTGGAAGCCCCAGCATTTT. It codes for CAWSVNRAGWKPQHF.

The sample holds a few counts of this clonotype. The CDR3, as DNA: TGCGCCAGCAGCTTTCAGGGGGCGGACAATGAGCAGTTCTTC. Translation: CASSFQGADNEQFF. The chain employs TRBV5-1 and TRBJ2-1; 8 bases fit TRBD1. This CDR3 is 14 amino acids long. Germline V lookup: CDR1 SGHRS, CDR2 YFSETQ. The ends lost 2 bases at V and 5 bases at J; junction bases unmatched: 3.

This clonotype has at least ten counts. The CDR3 coding sequence is TGTGCCAGCAGTCCGCGAACCGGGACTAGCGGGGCCTTATACGAGCAGTACTTC. It specifies CASSPRTGTSGALYEQYF. This chain connects TRBV6-1 to TRBJ2-7; 13 bases are a match to TRBD2. Germline lookup yields CDR1 MNHNS and CDR2 SASEGT. The CDR3 loop spans 18 amino acids. Trimming at V came to 5 bases and at J to 4 bases, leaving 14 bases not matched to a gene.

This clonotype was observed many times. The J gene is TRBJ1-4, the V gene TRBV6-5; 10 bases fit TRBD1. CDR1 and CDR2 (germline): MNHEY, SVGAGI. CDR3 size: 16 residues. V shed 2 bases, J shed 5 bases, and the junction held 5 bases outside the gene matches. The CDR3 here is CASSYGDRGRNEKLFF. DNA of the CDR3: TGTGCCAGCAGTTACGGAGACAGGGGGCGGAATGAAAAACTGTTTTTT.

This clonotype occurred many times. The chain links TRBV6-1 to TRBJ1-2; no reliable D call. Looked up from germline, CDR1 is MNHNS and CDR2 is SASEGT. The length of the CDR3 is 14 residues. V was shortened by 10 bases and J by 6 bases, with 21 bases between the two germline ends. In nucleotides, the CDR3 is TGTGCCACGTTGACTTTCTTCCGGGCTGATGGCTACACCTTC. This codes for CATLTFFRADGYTF.

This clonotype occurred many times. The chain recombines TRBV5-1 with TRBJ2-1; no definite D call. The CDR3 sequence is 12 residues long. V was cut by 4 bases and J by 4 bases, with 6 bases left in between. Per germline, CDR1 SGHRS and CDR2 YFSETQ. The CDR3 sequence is CASSTTYNEQFF. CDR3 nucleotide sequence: TGCGCCAGCAGCACCACATACAATGAGCAGTTCTTC.

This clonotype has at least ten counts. The CDR3 DNA is TGTGCCAGCAGCCAAGGCATTAGGGAGCTGTTTTTT. Protein: CASSQGIRELFF. J is TRBJ2-2 and V is TRBV3-1; no definite D call. Looked up from germline, CDR1 is LGHDT and CDR2 is YNNKEL (reference sequence). V lost 1 base, J lost 9 bases, and 6 bases lay in between. CDR3 length: 12 amino acids.

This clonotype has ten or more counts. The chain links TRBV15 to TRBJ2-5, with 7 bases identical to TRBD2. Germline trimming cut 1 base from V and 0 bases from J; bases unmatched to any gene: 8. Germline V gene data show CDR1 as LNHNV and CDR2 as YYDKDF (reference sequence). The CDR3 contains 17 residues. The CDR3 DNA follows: TGTGCCACCAGCAGAGGAGAAAGCGGGGACTACCAAGAGACCCAGTACTTC. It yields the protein CATSRGESGDYQETQYF.